These T cell receptor beta chains were read from a single sample in a study of T-cell memory formation after mild COVID-19. In TCRdb, the 5' RACE reads were re-called with MiXCR into one record per CDR3 protein. Among around 150,000 distinct CDR3 sequences listed, roughly 14% were seen once. The sequencing input was PBMCs or a T cell subset sorted from them (not recorded which). Source of these receptors: an adult woman who had mild COVID-19 (a few samples of this study predate the infection). Cell type and time point are not known. The CDR3 runs from the conserved cysteine through the conserved F or W. D genes are given only for firm matches. Rows may omit the clone size; those that give it use once, few, many or a size class.

J	V	D	size	DNA	CDR3
TRBJ1-3	TRBV3-1	NA	NA	TGTGCCAGCAGCCAAGGGATTGGAAACACCATATATTTT	CASSQGIGNTIYF
TRBJ2-2	TRBV30	TRBD2	NA	TGTGCCTGGAGTGTACTTAGGACTAGCGACGGGGAGCTGTTTTTT	CAWSVLRTSDGELFF
TRBJ2-5	TRBV12-3/TRBV12-4	TRBD2	few	TGTGCCAGCAGTTTGACTAGCGGGAGTATGGAGACCCAGTACTTC	CASSLTSGSMETQYF
TRBJ2-1	TRBV20-1	NA	few	TGCAGTGCTAGTGGGCTAGCGCTGGGCAATGAGCAGTTCTTC	CSASGLALGNEQFF
TRBJ1-5	TRBV12-3/TRBV12-4	NA	few	TGTGCCAGCAGGGAATTCGGGGGTCAGCCCCAGCATTTT	CASREFGGQPQHF
TRBJ2-1	TRBV7-2	TRBD2	NA	TGTGCCAGCCGAAGCGGGAGGGCCTCCCGCAATGAGCAGTTCTTC	CASRSGRASRNEQFF
TRBJ2-2	TRBV9	TRBD2	NA	TGTGCCAGCAGCCTATCGACTAGCGACAACACCGGGGAGCTGTTTTTT	CASSLSTSDNTGELFF
TRBJ1-1	TRBV24-1	TRBD1	many	TGTGCCACCAGTGATTCCCGACAGGGGGGGCACACTGAAGCTTTCTTT	CATSDSRQGGHTEAFF
TRBJ2-7	TRBV12-3/TRBV12-4	TRBD1	NA	TGTGCCAGCAGCTATACCTCAGGGGGTATTTCCTACGAGCAGTACTTC	CASSYTSGGISYEQYF
TRBJ2-3	TRBV12-3/TRBV12-4	TRBD2	NA	TGTGCCAGCAGTTATCCTCGAGTAGCGGGGGGAAGCACAGATACGCAGTATTTT	CASSYPRVAGGSTDTQYF
TRBJ2-7	TRBV5-4	TRBD2	NA	TGTGCCAGCAGCCATGGGGGGGTCTACGAGCAGTACTTC	CASSHGGVYEQYF
TRBJ2-7	TRBV5-1	TRBD1	many	TGCGCCAGCAGCTTGGAGGGGTGGGGACAGAACTCCTACGAGCAGTACTTC	CASSLEGWGQNSYEQYF
TRBJ1-2	TRBV7-3	TRBD1	NA	TGTGCCAGCAGCGTCGGGACAGGTGGCTACACCTTC	CASSVGTGGYTF
TRBJ2-1	TRBV12-3/TRBV12-4	TRBD2	few	TGTGCCAGCAGTCCCTTGACGGGAGGAGAGCAGTTCTTC	CASSPLTGGEQFF
TRBJ2-2	TRBV7-8	NA	NA	TGTGCCAGCAGCTTATACACTAGCCATCACGGGGAGCTGTTTTTT	CASSLYTSHHGELFF
TRBJ2-4	TRBV27	NA	few	TGTGCCAGCAGATACGACGCGGCGAACATTCAGTACTTC	CASRYDAANIQYF
TRBJ2-7	TRBV11-2	NA	NA	TGTGCCAGCAGTCCATCAGACAGAATCTACGAGCAGTACTTC	CASSPSDRIYEQYF
TRBJ2-2	TRBV13	TRBD2	NA	TGTGCCAGCAGCTCCCCTAGCGGGGTGACCGGGGAGCTGTTTTTT	CASSSPSGVTGELFF
TRBJ2-6	TRBV12-3/TRBV12-4	NA	NA	TGTGCCAGCAGTTTCTTCTCTGGGGCCAACGTCCTGACTTTC	CASSFFSGANVLTF
TRBJ2-3	TRBV15	TRBD2	few	TGTGCCACCAACACGGGACTAGCGGGAGGAACAGATACGCAGTATTTT	CATNTGLAGGTDTQYF
TRBJ2-7	TRBV7-9	TRBD2	NA	TGTGCCAGCAGCCAGGGACTAGCGGGAGAGCTCTACGAGCAGTACTTC	CASSQGLAGELYEQYF
TRBJ1-1	TRBV14	NA	few	TGTGCCAGCAGCCAAGGTATTACACAGGGGAACACTGAAGCTTTCTTT	CASSQGITQGNTEAFF
TRBJ2-5	TRBV24-1	NA	NA	TGTGCCACCAGTGATTCAGAAGAAGAGACCCAGTACTTC	CATSDSEEETQYF
TRBJ2-1	TRBV18	TRBD2	few	TGTGCCAGCTCACCATGGGGGGACTACCGCTCCTACAATGAGCAGTTCTTC	CASSPWGDYRSYNEQFF
TRBJ2-7	TRBV5-1	TRBD1	NA	TGCGCCAGCAGCTTAACAGGGGGCGCGGGGGAGCAGTACTTC	CASSLTGGAGEQYF
TRBJ2-1	TRBV5-4	NA	NA	TGTGCCAGCAGCTTGGGGACACCCAGAAACAATGAGCAGTTCTTC	CASSLGTPRNNEQFF
TRBJ2-2	TRBV20-1	NA	NA	TGCAGTGCCCCCAGACCCCGGGGGCCGAACACCGGGGAGCTGTTTTTT	CSAPRPRGPNTGELFF
TRBJ2-7	TRBV12-3/TRBV12-4	TRBD1	few	TGTGCCAGCAGTTATGGGGACAGGGGGCGCTCGGTATCCTACGAGCAGTACTTC	CASSYGDRGRSVSYEQYF
TRBJ2-1	TRBV6-2/TRBV6-3	TRBD2	NA	TGTGCCAGCTTACCAGCGGGAGCTAAAGGGCAGTTCTTC	CASLPAGAKGQFF
TRBJ1-6	TRBV30	NA	few	TGTGCCTGGAGTGGCGGCGGGAGCCAATTTAATTCACCCCTCCACTTT	CAWSGGGSQFNSPLHF
TRBJ1-5	TRBV29-1	NA	NA	TGCAGCGTTGCGGCATCTAGCAATCAGCCCCAGCATTTT	CSVAASSNQPQHF
TRBJ2-3	TRBV20-1	NA	few	TGCAGTGCTTCGCCCTCTCGGACTTCGACAGATACGCAGTATTTT	CSASPSRTSTDTQYF
TRBJ1-5	TRBV5-8	NA	NA	TGTGCCAGCAGCTTAATATCCAGGGTCGTTAGTCCTCTAAATCAGCCCCAGCATTTT	CASSLISRVVSPLNQPQHF
TRBJ2-7	TRBV7-9	TRBD2	few	TGTGCCAGCAGCCGCAGGACTAGCGGGAGCGACTCCTACGAGCAGTACTTC	CASSRRTSGSDSYEQYF
TRBJ1-2	TRBV10-3	TRBD1	NA	TGTGCCATCAGTAGGGACAGCACTAACTATGGCTACACCTTC	CAISRDSTNYGYTF
TRBJ1-5	TRBV7-2	TRBD1	few	TGTGCCAGCGGGACAGGGAGGAATAAGCCCCAGCATTTT	CASGTGRNKPQHF
TRBJ1-6	TRBV7-2	NA	NA	TGTGCCAGCAGCTCCCCGGGGGCACCCCTCCACTTT	CASSSPGAPLHF
TRBJ1-5	TRBV19	NA	NA	TGTGCCAGTAGTATTGTTTTGACAGGCAATCAGCCCCAGCATTTT	CASSIVLTGNQPQHF
TRBJ2-7	TRBV12-3/TRBV12-4	TRBD2	NA	TGTGCCAGCAGGAAGATAGCGGGAGGCGACGAGCAGTACTTC	CASRKIAGGDEQYF
TRBJ2-7	TRBV19	NA	NA	TGTGCCAGTAGTAGCCGGGGGCAGGGCTACCACGAGCAGTACTTC	CASSSRGQGYHEQYF
TRBJ2-7	TRBV29-1	NA	few	TGCAGCGCCCGGAGTCTTCTCTACGAGCAGTACTTC	CSARSLLYEQYF
TRBJ2-3	TRBV7-2	NA	NA	TGTGCCAGCAGCACCTTTACCAGGACAGATACGCAGTATTTT	CASSTFTRTDTQYF
TRBJ2-1	TRBV2	TRBD1	few	TGTGCCAGCGGACAGGGGGTGAACAATGAGCAGTTCTTC	CASGQGVNNEQFF
TRBJ2-7	TRBV27	NA	few	TGTGCCAGCAGTTTATCGAGGTTATCCTACGAGCAGTACTTC	CASSLSRLSYEQYF
TRBJ2-7	TRBV20-1	NA	few	TGCAGTGCTAGAGATGCACAGGGCTCCTACGAGCAGTACTTC	CSARDAQGSYEQYF
TRBJ1-1	TRBV5-1	NA	few	TGCGCCAGCAGCTCGGGACGCCGGGACCCCACTGAAGCTTTCTTT	CASSSGRRDPTEAFF